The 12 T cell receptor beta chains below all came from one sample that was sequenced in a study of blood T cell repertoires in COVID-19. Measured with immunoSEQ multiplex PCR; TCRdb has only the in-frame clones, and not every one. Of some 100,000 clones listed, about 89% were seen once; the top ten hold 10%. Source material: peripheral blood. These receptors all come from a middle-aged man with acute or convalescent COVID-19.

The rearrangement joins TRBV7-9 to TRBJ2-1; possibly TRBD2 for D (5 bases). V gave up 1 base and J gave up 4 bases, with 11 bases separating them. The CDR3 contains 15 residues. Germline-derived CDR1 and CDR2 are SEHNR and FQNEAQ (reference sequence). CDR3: CASSLGSSRYNEQFF. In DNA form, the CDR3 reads TGTGCCAGCAGCTTAGGGTCTAGCAGATACAATGAGCAGTTCTTC.

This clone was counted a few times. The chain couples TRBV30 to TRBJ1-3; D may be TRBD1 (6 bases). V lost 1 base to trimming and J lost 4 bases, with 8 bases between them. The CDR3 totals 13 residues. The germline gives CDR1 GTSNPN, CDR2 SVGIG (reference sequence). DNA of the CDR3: TGTGCCTGGAGTGGGACAGTAGGAAACACCATATATTTT. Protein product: CAWSGTVGNTIYF.

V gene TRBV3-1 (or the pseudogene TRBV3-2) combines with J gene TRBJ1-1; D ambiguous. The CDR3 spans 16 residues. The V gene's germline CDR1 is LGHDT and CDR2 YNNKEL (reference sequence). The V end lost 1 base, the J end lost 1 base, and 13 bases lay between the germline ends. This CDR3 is CASSQGSGSSNTEAFF. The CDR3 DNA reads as TGTGCCAGCAGCCAAGGGTCAGGTTCTTCGAACACTGAAGCTTTCTTT.

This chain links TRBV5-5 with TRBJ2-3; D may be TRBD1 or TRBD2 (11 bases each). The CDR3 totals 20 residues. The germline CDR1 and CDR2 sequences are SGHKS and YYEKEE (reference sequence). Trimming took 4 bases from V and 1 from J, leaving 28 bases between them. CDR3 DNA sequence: TGTGCCAGCAGCGGACAGGGGGCTTATACTAGCGGGAGTGGCACAGATACGCAGTATTTT. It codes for CASSGQGAYTSGSGTDTQYF.

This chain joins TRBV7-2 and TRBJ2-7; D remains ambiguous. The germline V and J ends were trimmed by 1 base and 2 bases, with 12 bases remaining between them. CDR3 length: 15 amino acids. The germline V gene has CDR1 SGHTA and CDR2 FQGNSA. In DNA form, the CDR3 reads TGTGCCAGCAGCTTAGGCCCATCGGGTACCTACGAGCAGTACTTC. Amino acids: CASSLGPSGTYEQYF.

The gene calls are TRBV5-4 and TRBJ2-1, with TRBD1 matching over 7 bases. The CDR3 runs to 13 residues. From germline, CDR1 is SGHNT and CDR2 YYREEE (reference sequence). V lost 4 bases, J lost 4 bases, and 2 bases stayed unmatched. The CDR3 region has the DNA TGTGCCAGCAGCGGGGACAGTTACAATGAGCAGTTCTTC. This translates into CASSGDSYNEQFF.

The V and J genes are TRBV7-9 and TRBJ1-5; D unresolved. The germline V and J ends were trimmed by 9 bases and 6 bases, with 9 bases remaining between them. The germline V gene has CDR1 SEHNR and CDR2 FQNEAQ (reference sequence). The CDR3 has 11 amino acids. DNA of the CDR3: TGTGCCAGTGGGAGGGCTCAGCCCCAGCATTTT. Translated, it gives CASGRAQPQHF. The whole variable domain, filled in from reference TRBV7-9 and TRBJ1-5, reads DTGVSQNPRHKITKRGQNVTFRCDPISEHNRLYWYRQTLGQGPEFLTYFQNEAQLEKSRLLSDRFSAERPKGSFSTLEIQRTEQGDSAMYLCASGRAQPQHFGDGTRLSIL.

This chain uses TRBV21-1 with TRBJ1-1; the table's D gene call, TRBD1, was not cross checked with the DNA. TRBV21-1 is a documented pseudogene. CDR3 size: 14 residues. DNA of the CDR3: TGTGCCAGGAGAGGGTCAAAAGGGACAGGGGAAGCTTTCTTT. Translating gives CARRGSKGTGEAFF.

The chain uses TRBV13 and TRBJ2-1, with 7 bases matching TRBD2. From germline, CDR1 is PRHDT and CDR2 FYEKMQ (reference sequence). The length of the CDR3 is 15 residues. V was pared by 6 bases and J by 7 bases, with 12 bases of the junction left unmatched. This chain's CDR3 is CASSRKWRELNEQFF. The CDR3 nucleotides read TGTGCCAGCAGTAGGAAGTGGCGGGAGCTTAATGAGCAGTTCTTC. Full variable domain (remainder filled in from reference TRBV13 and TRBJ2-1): AAGVIQSPRHLIKEKRETATLKCYPIPRHDTVYWYQQGPGQDPQFLISFYEKMQSDKGSIPDRFSAQQFSDYHSELNMSSLELGDSALYFCASSRKWRELNEQFFGPGTRLTVL.

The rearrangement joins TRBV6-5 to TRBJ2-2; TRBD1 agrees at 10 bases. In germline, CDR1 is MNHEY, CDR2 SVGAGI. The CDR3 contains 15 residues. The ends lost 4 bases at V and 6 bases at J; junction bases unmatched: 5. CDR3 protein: CASSFDRGQAGELFF. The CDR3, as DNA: TGTGCCAGCAGTTTTGACAGGGGGCAGGCCGGGGAGCTGTTTTTT.

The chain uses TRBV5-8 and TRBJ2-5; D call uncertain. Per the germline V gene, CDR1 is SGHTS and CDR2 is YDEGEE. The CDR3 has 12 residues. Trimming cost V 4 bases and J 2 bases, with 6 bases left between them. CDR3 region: CASSPRQETQYF. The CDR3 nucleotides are TGTGCCAGCAGCCCCAGACAAGAGACCCAGTACTTC.

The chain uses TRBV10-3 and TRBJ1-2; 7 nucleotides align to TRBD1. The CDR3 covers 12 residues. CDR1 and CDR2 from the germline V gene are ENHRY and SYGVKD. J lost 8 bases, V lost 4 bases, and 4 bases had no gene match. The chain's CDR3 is CAISGQGDGYTF. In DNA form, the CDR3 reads TGTGCCATCAGTGGACAGGGTGACGGCTACACCTTC.